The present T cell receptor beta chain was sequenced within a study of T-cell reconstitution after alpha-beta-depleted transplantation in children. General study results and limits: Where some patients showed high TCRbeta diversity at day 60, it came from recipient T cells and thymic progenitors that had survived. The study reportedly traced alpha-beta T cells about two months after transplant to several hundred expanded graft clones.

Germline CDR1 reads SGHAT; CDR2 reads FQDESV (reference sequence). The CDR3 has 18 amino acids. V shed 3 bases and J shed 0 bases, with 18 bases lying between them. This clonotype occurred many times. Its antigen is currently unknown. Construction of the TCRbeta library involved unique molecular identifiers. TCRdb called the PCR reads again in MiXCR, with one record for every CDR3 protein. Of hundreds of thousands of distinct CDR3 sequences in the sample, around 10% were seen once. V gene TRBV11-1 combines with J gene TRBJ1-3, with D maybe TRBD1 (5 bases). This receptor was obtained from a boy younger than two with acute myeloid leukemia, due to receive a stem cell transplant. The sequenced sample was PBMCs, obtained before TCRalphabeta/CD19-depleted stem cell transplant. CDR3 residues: CASSFRQPTLLSGNTIYF. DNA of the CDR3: TGTGCCAGCAGCTTCAGACAGCCAACCCTCCTCTCTGGAAACACCATATATTTT.